The next 15 T cell receptor beta chains were all read from a single sample in a study of blood T cells in healthy people across ages. With a J-beta primer mix and a sample-barcoded 5' primer, a second PCR ran about 7 to 12 cycles. TCRdb processed the 5' RACE reads anew with MiXCR; each CDR3 protein has one entry. The sample contains hundreds of thousands of distinct CDR3 sequences, roughly three fifths of which appear only once. Sequenced material: blood. All receptors derive from a man in his forties or fifties in good health.

This clonotype was seen once. This chain links TRBV7-9 with TRBJ2-1; TRBD1 matches 7 bases. This CDR3 is 16 amino acids long. Per germline, CDR1 SEHNR and CDR2 FQNEAQ (reference sequence). After removal of 1 base from V and 3 bases from J, the junction contained 6 bases not matched to a gene. The CDR3 sequence: CASSLGQGIIYNEQFF. In DNA form, the CDR3 reads TGTGCCAGCAGCTTAGGACAGGGAATAATCTACAATGAGCAGTTCTTC.

V gene TRBV15 combines with J gene TRBJ2-7; D gene ambiguous. Per germline, CDR1 LNHNV and CDR2 YYDKDF (reference sequence). Trimming cost V 2 bases and J 1 base, with 6 bases left between them. The CDR3 is made up of 13 amino acids. CDR3 sequence (DNA): TGTGCCACCAGCAGACAGGCGTCCTACGAGCAGTACTTC. The encoded protein is CATSRQASYEQYF.

The J gene is TRBJ2-5, the V gene TRBV6-5; 9 bases map to TRBD1. CDR3 length equals 13 residues. CDR1 and CDR2 from the germline V gene are MNHEY and SVGAGI. V shed 6 bases, J shed 11 bases, and the junction held 10 bases outside the gene matches. CDR3 protein: CASRITGGNEQYF. CDR3 DNA: TGTGCCAGCAGGATAACAGGGGGCAATGAGCAGTACTTC.

The chain uses TRBV12-3 or TRBV12-4 and TRBJ2-2; a weak D match, TRBD1 (5 bases). The V end was cut by 7 bases, the J end by 8 bases, with 14 bases between. The CDR3 extends over 13 amino acids. The CDR3 sequence is CASTPGREGELFF. The CDR3 DNA follows: TGTGCCAGCACTCCAGGCAGGGAAGGGGAGCTGTTTTTT.

The chain links TRBV5-6 to TRBJ2-5, with TRBD1 as a possible D gene (6 bases). The germline V gene has CDR1 SGHDT and CDR2 YYEEEE. The V and J ends lost 2 bases and 11 bases respectively, with 16 bases between them. The CDR3 sequence is 13 residues long. CDR3 sequence: CASSFRQDNEQYF. The CDR3 nucleotides are TGTGCCAGCAGCTTTCGACAGGACAATGAGCAGTACTTC.

This clonotype was observed a few times. V gene TRBV12-3 or TRBV12-4 combines with J gene TRBJ1-6; D uncertain. Between the trimmed V and J ends, which lost 5 bases and 5 bases, there was a span of 22 bases. The CDR3 loop spans 18 amino acids. CDR3 in amino acids: CASSERHFPSPDNSPLHF. The CDR3 nucleotides read TGTGCCAGCAGTGAGCGGCATTTTCCCTCCCCAGATAATTCACCCCTCCACTTT.

The V and J genes are TRBV12-3 or TRBV12-4 and TRBJ1-4; maybe TRBD1 (6 bases). CDR3 length: 14 residues. Trimming took off 1 base at V and 6 bases at J, with 9 bases between the two ends. For the CDR3, the DNA is TGTGCCAGCAGTTTAGACAGGGCCTATGAAAAACTGTTTTTT. This codes for CASSLDRAYEKLFF.

The gene calls are TRBV20-1 and TRBJ2-1, with D perhaps TRBD2 (5 bases). The end of the DNA fits TRBJ2-7 better, so the J call may be wrong. The length of the CDR3 is 15 residues. The V gene's germline CDR1 is DFQATT and CDR2 SNEGSKA (reference sequence). In DNA form, the CDR3 reads TGCAGTGCTAACCGGGATTACCAAACTTACAATGAGCAGTACTTC. It yields the protein CSANRDYQTYNEQYF.

In its sample, this clonotype was seen once. V usage is TRBV12-3 or TRBV12-4 and J usage is TRBJ1-1, with D unresolved. This CDR3 is 13 amino acids long. V lost 3 bases, J lost 5 bases, and 10 bases lay in between. CDR3 DNA sequence: TGTGCCAGCAGTTTGAACCCGAGGACTGAAGCTTTCTTT. Translated: CASSLNPRTEAFF.

The chain carries TRBV4-1 and TRBJ2-1; TRBD2 agrees at 8 bases. This CDR3 is built from 16 residues. In germline, CDR1 is MGHRA, CDR2 YSYEKL. J was trimmed by 4 bases and V by 4 bases; bases with no gene match: 9. The CDR3 is CASSLNSGGRYNEQFF. The CDR3 nucleotides are TGCGCCAGCAGCCTTAACTCGGGGGGGCGGTACAATGAGCAGTTCTTC.

About this clonotype: Relative to the germline gene, one junction end is altered; a read error may explain this. This chain uses TRBV6-2 or TRBV6-3 with TRBJ2-1, with D maybe TRBD1 (6 bases). The CDR3 consists of 13 residues. The germline V gene has CDR1 MNHEY and CDR2 SVGEGT. CDR3 nucleotide sequence: TGTGCCAGCAGCCCGTACGAACCGGGACATATACTCTTC. Its translation: CASSPYEPGHILF.

About this clonotype itself: A much larger clonotype is one base distant, so this may be a read error. V is TRBV20-1 and J is TRBJ2-3, with D uncertain. CDR1 is DFQATT and CDR2 is SNEGSKA in the germline V gene (reference sequence). This CDR3 contains 15 residues. The DNA for the CDR3 is TGCAGTGCTAGAGATAGTCACGAAAGCACAGATACGCGGTATTTT. It translates to CSARDSHESTDTRYF.

V gene TRBV27 combines with J gene TRBJ2-1, with D unclear. The V gene lost 7 bases and the J gene lost 5 bases, with 15 bases spanning the gap. This CDR3 is built from 14 residues. Germline V gives CDR1 MNHEY, CDR2 SMNVEV (reference sequence). The CDR3 protein is CASNSQRLNNEQFF. In DNA, the CDR3 is TGTGCCAGCAACTCCCAACGGCTGAACAATGAGCAGTTCTTC.

The chain uses TRBV12-3 or TRBV12-4 and TRBJ2-5; D tentatively fits TRBD1 or TRBD2 (6 bases each). The DNA end favors TRBJ2-7, so the J call may be wrong. The CDR3 has 15 amino acids. The CDR3: CASSLAMGGRYEQYF. CDR3 sequence (DNA): TGTGCCAGCAGTTTAGCTATGGGGGGCAGATACGAGCAGTACTTC.

The chain combines TRBV4-1 with TRBJ2-5, with D possibly matching TRBD1 (6 bases). V was trimmed by 4 bases and J by 5 bases, leaving 11 bases between them. There are 13 residues in the CDR3. CDR1 and CDR2 (germline): MGHRA, YSYEKL. The CDR3 region is CASSPGAVETQYF. The CDR3 DNA reads as TGCGCCAGCAGCCCAGGGGCAGTCGAGACCCAGTACTTC.